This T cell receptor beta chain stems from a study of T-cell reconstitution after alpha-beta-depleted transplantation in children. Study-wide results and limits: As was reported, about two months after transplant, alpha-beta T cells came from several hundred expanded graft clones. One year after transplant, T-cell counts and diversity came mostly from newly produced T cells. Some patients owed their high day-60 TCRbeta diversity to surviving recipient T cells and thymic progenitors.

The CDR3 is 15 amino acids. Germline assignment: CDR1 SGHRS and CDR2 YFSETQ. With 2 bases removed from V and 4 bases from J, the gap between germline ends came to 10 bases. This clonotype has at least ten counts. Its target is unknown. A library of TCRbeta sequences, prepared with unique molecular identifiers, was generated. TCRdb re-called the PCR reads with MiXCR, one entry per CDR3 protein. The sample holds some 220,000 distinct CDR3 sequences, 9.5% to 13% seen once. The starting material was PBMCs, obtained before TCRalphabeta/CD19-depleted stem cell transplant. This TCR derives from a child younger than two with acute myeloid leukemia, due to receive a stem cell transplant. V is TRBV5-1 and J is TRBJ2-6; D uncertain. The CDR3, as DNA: TGCGCCAGCAGCTTAGGGCAATTCGGGGCCAACGTCCTGACTTTC. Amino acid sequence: CASSLGQFGANVLTF.